These 32 T cell receptor beta chains were all obtained from the same sample, sequenced in a study of blood T cell repertoires in COVID-19. Produced via immunoSEQ multiplex PCR; TCRdb's table is partial and in-frame only. The data hold over 150,000 clones, with 60% to 80% observed a single time. What was sequenced was peripheral blood. Receptor source: a woman aged 70 to 79 with acute or convalescent COVID-19.

This clone came up a few times. This chain uses TRBV29-1 with TRBJ2-3; D unresolved. Trimming shortened V by 5 bases and J by 0 bases, and 3 bases separated the two germline ends. The CDR3 has 11 residues. The V gene's germline CDR1 is SQVTM and CDR2 ANQGSEA. In DNA form, the CDR3 reads TGCAGCGTTCTGAGCACAGATACGCAGTATTTT. Protein product: CSVLSTDTQYF.

This sequence joins TRBV5-4 and TRBJ1-2, with D possibly being TRBD1 (6 bases). V was cut by 1 base and J by 4 bases, with 14 bases left in between. Looked up from germline, CDR1 is SGHNT and CDR2 is YYREEE (reference sequence). CDR3 length: 15 amino acids. CDR3 loop: CASSLSPGHRYGYTF. CDR3 bases: TGTGCCAGCAGCTTGTCTCCGGGACACCGCTATGGCTACACCTTC.

This chain uses TRBV6-2 or TRBV6-3 with TRBJ1-5; 7 bases match TRBD1. Germline loops: CDR1 MNHEY, CDR2 SVGEGT. The V gene end was trimmed by 5 bases and the J gene end by 7 bases; junction bases not matched to a gene: 5. The CDR3 covers 13 residues. The CDR3 spells CASSTDRDQPQHF. In nucleotides, the CDR3 is TGTGCCAGCAGTACCGACAGGGACCAGCCCCAGCATTTT.

This chain connects TRBV29-1 to TRBJ2-1, with D possibly being TRBD2 (5 bases). V was pared by 7 bases and J by 9 bases, with 16 bases between. This CDR3 region has 12 residues. The germline V gene has CDR1 SQVTM and CDR2 ANQGSEA. CDR3: CSAGEPLGEQFF. CDR3 DNA: TGCAGCGCCGGGGAGCCACTGGGTGAGCAGTTCTTC.

This chain uses TRBV7-8 with TRBJ1-4, with 8 bases lining up with TRBD1. CDR1 is SGHVS, CDR2 FQNEAQ, per germline. V gave up 3 bases and J gave up 7 bases; unmatched junction bases: 4. This CDR3 spans 14 amino acids. Here the CDR3 DNA reads TGTGCCAGCAGCTTGACAGGGGATAGTGAAAAACTGTTTTTT. As protein: CASSLTGDSEKLFF.

The chain uses TRBV5-1 and TRBJ2-1; 9 nucleotides match TRBD2. The CDR3 totals 15 residues. The trim removed 1 base at V and 13 bases at J, leaving 12 bases unmatched. CDR1 is SGHRS and CDR2 is YFSETQ in the germline V gene. CDR3 region: CASSLPLAGPPLQFF. CDR3 nucleotide sequence: TGCGCCAGCAGCTTGCCACTAGCGGGTCCGCCCCTCCAGTTCTTC.

CDR3 protein: CASSRGFAGSKNNEQFF. The DNA for the CDR3 is TGCGCCAGCAGCCGAGGGTTTGCCGGGAGTAAGAACAATGAGCAGTTCTTC. The chain employs TRBV5-1 and TRBJ2-1; D may be TRBD2 (6 bases). Germline values: CDR1 SGHRS, CDR2 YFSETQ. There are 17 residues in the CDR3. V dropped 4 bases and J dropped 5 bases, with 22 bases sitting between them.

The rearrangement links TRBV6-5 to TRBJ2-1; TRBD1 aligns across 9 bases. J gave up 7 bases and V 4 bases, and 5 bases lay outside the gene matches. Germline loops: CDR1 MNHEY, CDR2 SVGAGI. CDR3 length: 14 amino acids. The CDR3, as DNA: TGTGCCAGCAGTTCCCCGACAGGGGGGAATGAGCAGTTCTTC. This gives the protein CASSSPTGGNEQFF.

V and J are TRBV5-1 and TRBJ1-2; 7 positions match TRBD1. Per germline, CDR1 SGHRS and CDR2 YFSETQ. The CDR3 is 14 amino acids. J gave up 10 bases and V 0 bases, and 9 bases lay outside the gene matches. The CDR3 loop is CASSLETGRSDYTF. In DNA form, the CDR3 reads TGCGCCAGCAGCTTGGAGACAGGGAGGAGTGACTACACCTTC.

A single count supports this clone. DNA of the CDR3: TGTGCCAGCAGTTCGGGGGACCTGACGGACACCGGGGAGCTGTTTTTT. Encoded protein: CASSSGDLTDTGELFF. The chain recombines TRBV27 with TRBJ2-2; tentatively, D is TRBD2 (6 bases). The CDR3 sequence is 16 residues long. V lost 4 bases and J 3 bases, leaving 15 bases between the germline ends. Germline CDR1 MNHEY, CDR2 SMNVEV (reference sequence).

The chain combines TRBV6-5 with TRBJ1-2; TRBD1 aligns across 7 bases. Trimming took 8 bases from V and 4 from J; bases not matched to a gene: 10. The CDR3 contains 14 residues. The V gene's germline CDR1 is MNHEY and CDR2 SVGAGI. DNA of the CDR3: TGTGCCAGCGGAAGGGACAGACGACGCTATGGCTACACCTTC. It encodes CASGRDRRRYGYTF.

The chain uses TRBV7-2 and TRBJ1-4, with 7 bases that match TRBD1. Looked up from germline, CDR1 is SGHTA and CDR2 is FQGNSA. Trimming at V came to 5 bases and at J to 4 bases, leaving 7 bases not matched to a gene. The CDR3 is made up of 15 amino acids. The CDR3 sequence: CASSGGTADNEKLFF. In nucleotides, the CDR3 is TGTGCCAGCAGCGGAGGGACAGCTGATAATGAAAAACTGTTTTTT.

The V and J genes are TRBV19 and TRBJ2-7, with 11 bases identical to TRBD1. The germline V gene has CDR1 LNHDA and CDR2 SQIVND (reference sequence). The CDR3 is 15 residues long. V dropped 4 bases and J dropped 3; count of bases not matched to a gene: 5. The CDR3 coding sequence is TGTGCCAGTAGTAATCCCGGGACAGGGGGCTACGAGCAGTACTTC. Translation gives CASSNPGTGGYEQYF. Full variable domain (rest looked up from reference TRBV19 and TRBJ2-7): DGGITQSPKYLFRKEGQNVTLSCEQNLNHDAMYWYRQDPGQGLRLIYYSQIVNDFQKGDIAEGYSVSREKKESFPLTVTSAQKNPTAFYLCASSNPGTGGYEQYFGPGTRLTVT.

The table lists this clone with a few counts. V is TRBV11-2 and J is TRBJ1-3, with TRBD1 identical over 12 bases. J lost 8 bases, V lost 5 bases, and 7 bases had no gene match. The CDR3 spans 15 residues. Germline assignment: CDR1 SGHAT and CDR2 FQNNGV. In nucleotides, the CDR3 is TGTGCCAGCAGCCCGGGGACAGGGGGCTGGGACACCATATATTTT. Translation gives CASSPGTGGWDTIYF.

This clone was counted between two and nine times. Distinct nucleotide sequences in the sample also encode this CDR3. V usage is TRBV5-1 and J usage is TRBJ1-1; D gene ambiguous. The CDR3 covers 14 residues. The germline V and J ends were trimmed by 4 bases and 4 bases, with 14 bases remaining between them. CDR1 SGHRS and CDR2 YFSETQ come from the germline V gene. The CDR3 sequence is CASSPSRAGTEAFF. DNA of the CDR3: TGCGCCAGCAGCCCCTCCCGGGCGGGCACTGAAGCTTTCTTT.

This clone was counted between two and nine times. The V gene is TRBV29-1, the J gene TRBJ1-5, with D uncertain. Germline V CDR1 and CDR2: SQVTM, ANQGSEA. V dropped 7 bases and J dropped 4 bases, with 11 bases sitting between them. This CDR3 region has 12 residues. The CDR3 loop reads CSANRRNQPQHF. For the CDR3, the DNA is TGCAGCGCGAATAGGAGGAATCAGCCCCAGCATTTT.

This clone came up a few times. The V call is TRBV2, the J call TRBJ1-1; the D is unclear. Germline CDR1 reads SNHLY; CDR2 reads FYNNEI. The CDR3 runs to 10 residues. V lost 5 bases and J lost 8, with 6 bases in between. Written as DNA, the CDR3 is TGTGCCAGCAGTTTGGGCGAAGCTTTCTTT. The encoded protein is CASSLGEAFF.

Only one count was recorded for this clone. CDR3 sequence: CSASQGVDQPQHF. The CDR3 nucleotides read TGCAGTGCTAGTCAAGGGGTAGATCAGCCCCAGCATTTT. V and J are TRBV20-1 and TRBJ1-5; D possibly corresponds to TRBD1 (5 bases). With 3 bases removed from V and 5 bases from J, the gap between germline ends came to 11 bases. The CDR3 runs to 13 residues. CDR1 is DFQATT, CDR2 SNEGSKA, per germline (reference sequence).

The rearrangement uses TRBV13 and TRBJ2-3; TRBD1 agrees at 7 bases. Trimming took 6 bases from V and 0 from J; bases not matched to a gene: 9. The CDR3 is 16 amino acids. Germline lookup yields CDR1 PRHDT and CDR2 FYEKMQ (reference sequence). Here the CDR3 reads CASSSRDRTSTDTQYF. Written as DNA, the CDR3 is TGTGCCAGCAGTTCTCGGGACAGAACTAGCACAGATACGCAGTATTTT.

The chain employs TRBV7-3 and TRBJ2-2; 9 bases are shared with TRBD1. Trimming cost V 6 bases and J 6 bases; bases outside gene matches: 5. Germline CDR1 and CDR2: SGHTA and FQGTGA. This CDR3 comprises 14 residues. In nucleotides, the CDR3 is TGTGCCAGCAGTCGAAGACAGGGGGCCGGGGAGCTGTTTTTT. This sequence encodes CASSRRQGAGELFF.

The chain couples TRBV19 to TRBJ2-1; 13 bases agree with TRBD2. The V segment lost 7 bases and the J segment 7 bases; nucleotides outside the gene matches: 7. The CDR3 totals 15 residues. The germline CDR1 and CDR2 sequences are LNHDA and SQIVND (reference sequence). The CDR3 is CASTIGTSGINEQFF. The CDR3 region has the DNA TGTGCCAGTACCATAGGGACTAGCGGGATTAATGAGCAGTTCTTC.

The V gene is TRBV5-1, the J gene TRBJ1-2; the D gene is possibly TRBD1 (5 bases). The V end lost 5 bases, the J end lost 5 bases, and 13 bases lay between the germline ends. The CDR3 runs to 13 residues. Germline V gene data show CDR1 as SGHRS and CDR2 as YFSETQ. CDR3: CASSWGDDYGYTF. The CDR3 DNA reads as TGCGCCAGCAGTTGGGGGGACGATTATGGCTACACCTTC.

The rearrangement joins TRBV5-6 to TRBJ1-1, with D uncertain. The germline gives CDR1 SGHDT, CDR2 YYEEEE. The V and J ends lost 4 bases and 10 bases respectively, with 11 bases between them. The CDR3 is made up of 11 amino acids. CDR3 coding DNA: TGTGCCAGCAGCATAGAGAGTCGAGCTTTCTTT. Amino acid sequence: CASSIESRAFF.

The chain has TRBV3-1 (or the pseudogene TRBV3-2) and TRBJ2-7; 11 positions agree with TRBD2. Germline V gene data show CDR1 as LGHDT and CDR2 as YNNKEL (reference sequence). V was clipped by 6 bases and J by 5 bases; unmatched bases: 9. This CDR3 is built from 15 residues. CDR3 sequence (DNA): TGTGCCAGCAGTGTTATAGCGGGAGGGTTCCACGAGCAGTACTTC. Translating it yields CASSVIAGGFHEQYF.

This rearrangement joins TRBV19 to TRBJ1-4; D remains unclear. The V end was cut by 5 bases, the J end by 0 bases, with 13 bases between. Looked up from germline, CDR1 is LNHDA and CDR2 is SQIVND (reference sequence). The CDR3 is 16 amino acids. CDR3 DNA: TGTGCCAGTAGTTCCCCGGCCAGCGCAACTAATGAAAAACTGTTTTTT. Translation gives CASSSPASATNEKLFF.

This clone was picked up a small number of times. This chain joins TRBV7-2 and TRBJ1-6; tentatively, D is TRBD1 (6 bases). The CDR3 length is 14 residues. Trimming removed 4 bases at V and 10 bases at J, with 14 bases between. CDR1 is SGHTA, CDR2 FQGNSA, per germline. The CDR3 DNA follows: TGTGCCAGCAGCTACCGGACAGTAGGGTCACCCCTCCACTTT. Its protein is CASSYRTVGSPLHF.

The chain uses TRBV5-1 and TRBJ2-7, with 11 bases lining up with TRBD1. Trimming at V came to 3 bases and at J to 1 base, leaving 3 bases not matched to a gene. CDR3 length: 15 amino acids. Germline-derived CDR1 and CDR2 are SGHRS and YFSETQ. The CDR3 region is CASSWGQGESYEQYF. The CDR3 DNA follows: TGCGCCAGCAGCTGGGGACAGGGGGAGTCCTACGAGCAGTACTTC.

The chain has TRBV18 and TRBJ1-2; D is possibly TRBD1 (6 bases). This CDR3 has 13 residues. With 3 bases removed from V and 4 bases from J, the gap between germline ends came to 9 bases. Germline V gives CDR1 KGHSH, CDR2 LQKENI. CDR3 in DNA: TGTGCCAGCTCACCCGACAGGACCTATGGCTACACCTTC. Encoded protein: CASSPDRTYGYTF.

The chain joins TRBV11-2 to TRBJ1-4, with D possibly TRBD1 on 5 matching bases. V shed 5 bases and J shed 10 bases, with 17 bases lying between them. Per the germline V gene, CDR1 is SGHAT and CDR2 is FQNNGV. CDR3 length: 14 amino acids. The CDR3 loop reads CASSDSSTVVKLFF. In nucleotides, the CDR3 is TGTGCCAGCAGCGACAGTAGTACTGTTGTAAAACTGTTTTTT.

The gene calls are TRBV10-1 and TRBJ1-2, with D hard to call. Germline CDR1 is WNHNN and CDR2 is SYGVQD (reference sequence). V shed 2 bases and J shed 4 bases, with 8 bases lying between them. This CDR3 is 13 amino acids long. This CDR3 is CASSENRLYGYTF. CDR3 coding DNA: TGCGCCAGCAGTGAGAATCGACTCTATGGCTACACCTTC.

The chain links TRBV7-2 to TRBJ2-1; possible D gene TRBD2, 6 bases. V was shortened by 0 bases and J by 12 bases, with 18 bases between the two germline ends. This CDR3 has 15 residues. Germline loops: CDR1 SGHTA, CDR2 FQGNSA. CDR3 amino acids: CASSLALAAAGGQFF. As DNA, the CDR3 is TGTGCCAGCAGCTTAGCCTTAGCGGCCGCGGGCGGGCAGTTCTTC.

This rearrangement joins TRBV19 to TRBJ1-5; 7 bases agree with TRBD1. After removal of 3 bases from V and 4 bases from J, the junction contained 6 bases not matched to a gene. This CDR3 region has 15 residues. Germline V gene lookup returns CDR1 LNHDA and CDR2 SQIVND (reference sequence). CDR3 loop: CASSIVGTANQPQHF. CDR3 DNA sequence: TGTGCCAGTAGTATCGTAGGGACAGCTAATCAGCCCCAGCATTTT. Full variable domain (rest looked up from reference TRBV19 and TRBJ1-5): DGGITQSPKYLFRKEGQNVTLSCEQNLNHDAMYWYRQDPGQGLRLIYYSQIVNDFQKGDIAEGYSVSREKKESFPLTVTSAQKNPTAFYLCASSIVGTANQPQHFGDGTRLSIL.